The 16 T cell receptor beta chains listed next were all sequenced from one sample in a study of spatial heterogeneity in lung cancer. General study findings and limits: Mutation counts in tumors were tracked by counts of expanded intratumoral alpha and beta TCRs.

TCRdb reprocessed the 5' RACE reads with MiXCR, giving one entry per CDR3 protein. This sample has about 13,000 distinct CDR3 sequences, with roughly 5.6% found just once. No cognate antigen is known for these TCRs. Time point described: sample taken at primary tumor resection. Sequencing used lung tumor tissue, obtained at surgery. The source of these receptors is a female donor with early-stage non-small cell lung cancer.

This clonotype has a count of ten or more. As an off-target read in a library built for alpha chains, this beta chain has a frequency of little significance. The V gene is TRBV4-2, the J gene TRBJ2-7; 8 bases match TRBD1. V lost 0 bases to trimming and J lost 9 bases; unmatched junction nucleotides: 7. The CDR3 totals 14 residues. Germline V gene sequence: CDR1 LGHNA, CDR2 YNFKEQ. DNA for the CDR3: TGTGCCAGCAGCCAAGATGCGCAGGGGGCTGTGCAGTACTTC. This sequence encodes CASSQDAQGAVQYF.

There are many counts of this clonotype. This beta chain is off target for a library built for alpha chains, so its abundance means little. DNA for the CDR3: TGTGCCAGCAGTGAATATGGGACAGGGGTGGCTAAAAATGGCTACACCTTC. It encodes CASSEYGTGVAKNGYTF. This rearrangement joins TRBV6-1 to TRBJ1-2; 10 bases align to TRBD1. Losses at the gene ends were 2 bases for V and 6 bases for J; bases not matched to a gene: 12. Germline CDR1 reads MNHNS; CDR2 reads SASEGT. The CDR3 sequence is 17 residues long.

This clonotype has only a few counts. A library made for alpha chains picked up this beta chain off target, so its size means little. The genes are TRBV5-5 and TRBJ1-3; D remains ambiguous. Germline lookup yields CDR1 SGHKS and CDR2 YYEKEE (reference sequence). The CDR3 totals 19 residues. With 0 bases removed from V and 0 bases from J, the gap between germline ends came to 19 bases. The CDR3 reads CASSLGIDPRPTSGNTIYF. The CDR3 DNA is TGTGCCAGCAGCTTGGGGATCGATCCAAGGCCGACCTCTGGAAACACCATATATTTT.

This clonotype is categorized as large. In a library made to pick up alpha chains, this beta chain is a stray read with a size that means little. This chain links TRBV30 with TRBJ1-1, with a tentative D call TRBD1 (5 bases). Germline assignment: CDR1 GTSNPN and CDR2 SVGIG (reference sequence). This CDR3 has 13 amino acids. V was pared by 2 bases and J by 5 bases, with 12 bases between. CDR3 residues: CAWSRDSWTEAFF. The CDR3 nucleotides are TGTGCCTGGAGTAGAGACAGCTGGACTGAAGCTTTCTTT.

This clonotype was seen repeatedly, ten times or more. This beta chain came through as a stray read in a library set up for alpha chains, and its size says little. The chain has TRBV24-1 and TRBJ2-7; D could derive from TRBD1 or TRBD2 (5 bases each). Trimming took 0 bases from V and 1 from J, leaving 12 bases between them. Germline CDR1 reads KGHDR; CDR2 reads SFDVKD. The CDR3 is 16 amino acids. The CDR3, as DNA: TGTGCCACCAGTGATTTGAACCGTGAGGGGTCCTACGAGCAGTACTTC. This encodes CATSDLNREGSYEQYF.

At least ten counts were recorded for this clonotype. The library was prepared for alpha chains; this beta chain is a stray read, so its frequency means little. The chain links TRBV30 to TRBJ1-2; D is unclear. This CDR3 is built from 13 residues. The V end lost 6 bases, the J end lost 8 bases, and 19 bases lay between the germline ends. Germline V gives CDR1 GTSNPN, CDR2 SVGIG (reference sequence). The CDR3 DNA follows: TGTGCCTGCAAAGTCCCTATACCTGGGGGCTACACCTTC. Translation: CACKVPIPGGYTF.

This clonotype was seen many times. Found in a library prepared for alpha chains, this beta chain is an off-target read, and its abundance has little meaning. The V and J genes are TRBV3-1 and TRBJ1-6, with a tentative D call TRBD1 (5 bases). V lost 1 base to trimming and J lost 11 bases, with 15 bases between them. Germline V gene data show CDR1 as LGHDT and CDR2 as YNNKEL (reference sequence). The CDR3 has 15 amino acids. The CDR3 region is CASSQGIGTRTPLHF. The CDR3 DNA is TGTGCCAGCAGCCAAGGAATAGGGACGAGGACACCCCTCCACTTT.

This clonotype was recorded many times. A library made for alpha chains picked up this beta chain off target, so its size means little. The J gene is TRBJ2-7, the V gene TRBV10-3; D gene ambiguous. The CDR3 loop spans 12 amino acids. Per germline, CDR1 ENHRY and CDR2 SYGVKD. Trimming took 6 bases from V and 2 from J, leaving 8 bases between them. The CDR3 region is CAISPTAYEQYF. In DNA, the CDR3 is TGTGCCATCAGCCCCACCGCCTACGAGCAGTACTTC.

For this clonotype: This beta chain lies outside the target of a library built for alpha chains; its clone size means little. This chain joins TRBV12-5 and TRBJ1-5; 10 nucleotides agree with TRBD1. V trimming: 10 bases; J trimming: 6 bases; junction bases outside the gene matches: 9. Per germline, CDR1 LGHNT and CDR2 FRNRAP. The CDR3 runs 14 residues. CDR3 protein: CATGTGEISQPQHF. The CDR3 DNA sequence: TGTGCTACAGGGACAGGGGAAATTTCTCAGCCCCAGCATTTT.

By sample fraction, this clonotype is medium-sized. In a library made to pick up alpha chains, this beta chain is a stray read with a size that means little. The chain has TRBV10-3 and TRBJ1-5, with D hard to call. Trimming removed 6 bases from V and 4 bases from J, with 13 bases in between. Germline assignment: CDR1 ENHRY and CDR2 SYGVKD. CDR3 length: 14 residues. The CDR3 DNA follows: TGTGCCATCAGCCCACAAGGGTGGAATCAGCCCCAGCATTTT. Translated: CAISPQGWNQPQHF.

The table lists this clonotype with many counts. Within a library made for alpha chains, this beta chain is off target, and its count is uninformative. The chain links TRBV7-6 to TRBJ2-2; D is uncertain. Between the trimmed V and J ends, which lost 5 bases and 3 bases, there was a span of 7 bases. This CDR3 comprises 13 residues. Germline values: CDR1 SGHVS, CDR2 FNYEAQ. The CDR3 loop is CASSSRYTGELFF. In DNA form, the CDR3 reads TGTGCCAGCAGCAGCAGATACACCGGGGAGCTGTTTTTT.

This clonotype has a count of ten or more. This beta chain appears as a stray read in a library generated for alpha chains; its size is not informative. V usage is TRBV19 and J usage is TRBJ2-1; 8 nucleotides line up with TRBD2. CDR3 length: 15 amino acids. Germline loops: CDR1 LNHDA, CDR2 SQIVND (reference sequence). The J segment lost 9 bases and the V segment lost 5 bases, leaving 12 bases of the junction unmatched. The CDR3: CASSWGLGLLSEQFF. CDR3 bases: TGTGCCAGTAGTTGGGGACTAGGACTCTTAAGTGAGCAGTTCTTC.

This clonotype was recorded many times. Being off target in a library aimed at alpha chains, this beta chain has a size of little meaning. Here the CDR3 DNA reads TGTGCCAGCAGAGGACAGGGGGCGAGTCGCTACCTCAGCACAGATACGCAGTATTTT. It yields the protein CASRGQGASRYLSTDTQYF. The chain carries TRBV12-3 or TRBV12-4 and TRBJ2-3; 11 nucleotides align to TRBD1. The CDR3 length is 19 residues. The trim removed 6 bases at V and 0 bases at J, leaving 14 bases unmatched.

By frequency in the sample, this clonotype is medium-sized. This beta chain is a stray read from a library made for alpha chains; its abundance is not meaningful. The rearrangement links TRBV27 to TRBJ2-5; unclear D gene. V lost 8 bases, J lost 6 bases, and 22 bases lay in between. Germline lookup yields CDR1 MNHEY and CDR2 SMNVEV (reference sequence). The CDR3 is 15 residues long. The CDR3, as DNA: TGTGCCAGCTCCTCGATGCCCGGCAGTCATCAGACCCAGTACTTC. This codes for CASSSMPGSHQTQYF.

This clonotype was seen ten or more times. A library prepared for alpha chains yielded this beta chain as an off-target read; its size is of little meaning. This chain joins TRBV7-3 and TRBJ1-6, with unresolved D. V shed 1 base and J shed 7 bases, with 5 bases lying between them. Germline values: CDR1 SGHTA, CDR2 FQGTGA. The CDR3 consists of 13 residues. CDR3 coding DNA: TGTGCCAGCAGCTTAAAGGAGAATTCACCCCTCCACTTT. This encodes CASSLKENSPLHF.

This clonotype has ten or more counts. This beta chain came through as a stray read in a library set up for alpha chains, and its size says little. V and J are TRBV6-2 or TRBV6-3 and TRBJ1-1; 7 bases align to TRBD1. Germline trimming cut 5 bases from V and 11 bases from J; bases unmatched to any gene: 5. Germline V gene data show CDR1 as MNHEY and CDR2 as SVGEGT. This CDR3 is built from 11 residues. This CDR3 is CASSHRQGAFF. DNA of the CDR3: TGTGCCAGCAGTCACCGACAGGGCGCTTTCTTT.